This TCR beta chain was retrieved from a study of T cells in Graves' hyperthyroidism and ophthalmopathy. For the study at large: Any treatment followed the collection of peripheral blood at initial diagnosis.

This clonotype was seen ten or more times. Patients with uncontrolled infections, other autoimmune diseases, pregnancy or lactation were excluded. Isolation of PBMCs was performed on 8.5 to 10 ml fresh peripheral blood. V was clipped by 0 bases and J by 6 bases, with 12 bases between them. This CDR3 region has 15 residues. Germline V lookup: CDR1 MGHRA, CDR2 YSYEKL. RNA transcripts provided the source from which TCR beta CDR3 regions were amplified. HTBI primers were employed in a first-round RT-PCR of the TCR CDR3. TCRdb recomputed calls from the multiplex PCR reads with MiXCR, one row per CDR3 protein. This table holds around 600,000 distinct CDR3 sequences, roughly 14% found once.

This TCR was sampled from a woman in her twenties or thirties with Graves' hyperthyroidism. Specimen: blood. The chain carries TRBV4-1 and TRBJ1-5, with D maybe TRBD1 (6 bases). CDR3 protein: CASSQERTASQPQHF. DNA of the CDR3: TGCGCCAGCAGCCAAGAGAGGACAGCGAGTCAGCCCCAGCATTTT.